A single sample gave rise to the 27 T cell receptor beta chains below, sequenced in a study of blood T cell repertoires in COVID-19. The method was immunoSEQ multiplex PCR; TCRdb's version includes in-frame clones alone and lacks a portion of them. The table has around 110,000 clones, roughly 88% seen once. Material for sequencing was peripheral blood. The source is a middle-aged man with active or convalescent COVID-19.

This clone has just one count. The chain links TRBV19 to TRBJ2-1, with a possible D match to TRBD2 (6 bases). Germline values: CDR1 LNHDA, CDR2 SQIVND (reference sequence). V was shortened by 6 bases and J by 5 bases, with 17 bases between the two germline ends. The CDR3 runs 15 residues. The CDR3 sequence is CASSQDYRLNNEQFF. Written as DNA, the CDR3 is TGTGCCAGTAGCCAGGACTACCGCCTAAACAATGAGCAGTTCTTC.

This chain joins TRBV6-2 or TRBV6-3 and TRBJ1-1; 10 bases agree with TRBD1. The junction had 7 bases not matched to a gene; V was cut back by 6 bases and J by 0 bases. The CDR3 totals 16 residues. Germline CDR1 MNHEY, CDR2 SVGEGT. The CDR3 sequence: CASSRPGTGVNTEAFF. CDR3 nucleotide sequence: TGTGCCAGCAGCCGTCCCGGGACAGGGGTGAACACTGAAGCTTTCTTT.

The chain uses TRBV20-1 and TRBJ2-5; a weak D match, TRBD1 (6 bases). Trimming removed 3 bases from V and 9 bases from J, with 11 bases in between. The CDR3 runs to 11 residues. Germline V CDR1 and CDR2: DFQATT, SNEGSKA (reference sequence). CDR3 DNA: TGCAGTGCTAGTGACGAGGGGGCCCAGTACTTC. Protein: CSASDEGAQYF.

The chain has TRBV30 and TRBJ1-1; TRBD1 might be the D (6 bases). The V end was cut by 0 bases, the J end by 4 bases, with 9 bases between. The V gene's germline CDR1 is GTSNPN and CDR2 SVGIG (reference sequence). This CDR3 has 13 residues. The CDR3 spells CAWSVEGGTEAFF. The CDR3, as DNA: TGTGCCTGGAGTGTAGAAGGGGGCACTGAAGCTTTCTTT.

The rearrangement joins TRBV18 to TRBJ2-1, with 11 bases identical to TRBD2. V trimming: 5 bases; J trimming: 2 bases; junction bases outside the gene matches: 2. CDR1 and CDR2 (germline): KGHSH, LQKENI. The CDR3 contains 15 residues. The CDR3 loop is CASSLAGGAYNEQFF. CDR3 coding DNA: TGTGCCAGCTCATTAGCGGGAGGGGCCTACAATGAGCAGTTCTTC.

V and J are TRBV25-1 and TRBJ1-2; no definite D call. Germline CDR1 reads MGHDK; CDR2 reads SYGVNS. Trimming pared 2 bases from V and 5 bases from J, leaving 12 bases between. The CDR3 totals 14 residues. CDR3 loop: CASSEIGQEYGYTF. The CDR3 nucleotides are TGTGCCAGCAGTGAAATTGGCCAGGAATATGGCTACACCTTC.

This clone was seen once. The J gene is TRBJ1-4, the V gene TRBV19, with 11 nucleotides matching TRBD1. The V segment lost 2 bases and the J segment 0 bases; nucleotides outside the gene matches: 2. CDR1 and CDR2 (germline): LNHDA, SQIVND (reference sequence). CDR3 length equals 17 residues. The CDR3 is CASSISGQGATNEKLFF. The CDR3, as DNA: TGTGCCAGTAGTATATCGGGACAGGGGGCAACTAATGAAAAACTGTTTTTT.

The chain couples TRBV15 to TRBJ1-3; D gene ambiguous. Germline CDR1 reads LNHNV; CDR2 reads YYDKDF (reference sequence). The CDR3 has 15 amino acids. V lost 7 bases and J 1 base, leaving 14 bases between the germline ends. CDR3 sequence: CATTSGRGSGNTIYF. Here the CDR3 DNA reads TGTGCCACCACCTCCGGCCGGGGATCTGGAAACACCATATATTTT.

This chain links TRBV19 with TRBJ2-3; 11 nucleotides line up with TRBD2. The V segment lost 10 bases and the J segment 4 bases; nucleotides outside the gene matches: 7. Per the germline V gene, CDR1 is LNHDA and CDR2 is SQIVND (reference sequence). The CDR3 extends over 14 amino acids. The CDR3 spells CATSLAGASDTQYF. The DNA for the CDR3 is TGTGCCACTTCACTAGCGGGAGCGTCAGATACGCAGTATTTT.

In this sample, this clone turned up once. The CDR3, as DNA: TGTGCCAGCGGGTGGGACAGGGTGGCTGGAAACACCATATATTTT. It encodes CASGWDRVAGNTIYF. This sequence joins TRBV25-1 and TRBJ1-3; 9 nucleotides match TRBD1. Germline V lookup: CDR1 MGHDK, CDR2 SYGVNS. V shed 8 bases, J shed 2 bases, and the junction held 7 bases outside the gene matches. The CDR3 length is 15 residues.

CDR3 amino acids: CASSVTQTGLNGYTF. The DNA for the CDR3 is TGTGCCAGCAGCGTAACCCAGACAGGGTTAAATGGCTACACCTTC. The gene calls are TRBV9 and TRBJ1-2; 7 bases are a match to TRBD1. The V gene end was trimmed by 1 base and the J gene end by 6 bases; junction bases not matched to a gene: 9. CDR3 length equals 15 residues. Germline lookup yields CDR1 SGDLS and CDR2 YYNGEE.

The chain employs TRBV5-1 and TRBJ2-1; 7 bases align to TRBD2. Germline V gene lookup returns CDR1 SGHRS and CDR2 YFSETQ. Germline trimming cut 4 bases from V and 3 bases from J; bases unmatched to any gene: 16. The CDR3 runs 18 residues. The CDR3, as DNA: TGCGCCAGCAGCCCTTCAGCGGGACTACCCGGTTTCTACAATGAGCAGTTCTTC. Translation gives CASSPSAGLPGFYNEQFF.

The genes are TRBV28 and TRBJ2-1; TRBD2 agrees at 11 bases. The CDR3 covers 15 residues. With V trimmed by 2 bases and J by 8 bases, 5 bases remained unmatched. In germline, CDR1 is MDHEN, CDR2 SYDVKM. Here the CDR3 reads CASSLQLAGDYEQFF. The CDR3 nucleotides are TGTGCCAGCAGTTTACAACTAGCGGGAGACTATGAGCAGTTCTTC.

This clone was seen once. The chain links TRBV6-5 to TRBJ1-1; D gene uncertain. This CDR3 comprises 11 residues. Trimming left V 4 bases short and J 8 bases short, with 8 bases between. Germline CDR1 and CDR2: MNHEY and SVGAGI. The CDR3 protein is CASSLTGEAFF. The CDR3 DNA reads as TGTGCCAGCAGTTTGACGGGGGAAGCTTTCTTT.

This sequence joins TRBV28 and TRBJ2-3; a possible D gene is TRBD2 (6 bases). V was trimmed by 5 bases and J by 4 bases, leaving 13 bases between them. CDR1 and CDR2 (germline): MDHEN, SYDVKM. CDR3 length equals 14 residues. DNA for the CDR3: TGTGCCAGCAGTCCCATGGAGGGTGCAGATACGCAGTATTTT. As protein: CASSPMEGADTQYF.

This clone was seen a few times. This chain joins TRBV27 and TRBJ1-2; possible D gene TRBD1, 5 bases. The CDR3 spans 13 residues. Germline loops: CDR1 MNHEY, CDR2 SMNVEV (reference sequence). Trimming pared 3 bases from V and 8 bases from J, leaving 13 bases between. The CDR3 is CASSFSGGSGYTF. Here the CDR3 DNA reads TGTGCCAGCAGTTTTTCGGGGGGGTCCGGCTACACCTTC.

The chain combines TRBV28 with TRBJ1-4, with 7 bases aligning to TRBD1. Germline CDR1 MDHEN, CDR2 SYDVKM. V shed 8 bases and J 5 bases; nucleotides not matched to a gene: 17. This CDR3 comprises 17 residues. The CDR3 loop reads CASRSLPLRDRNEKLFF. The CDR3 bases are TGTGCCAGCCGTTCTCTCCCCCTGCGGGACAGAAATGAAAAACTGTTTTTT. The variable domain in full, with the rest retrieved from reference TRBV28 and TRBJ1-4, is DVKVTQSSRYLVKRTGEKVFLECVQDMDHENMFWYRQDPGLGLRLIYFSYDVKMKEKGDIPEGYSVSREKKERFSLILESASTNQTSMYLCASRSLPLRDRNEKLFFGSGTQLSVL.

The V call is TRBV5-1, the J call TRBJ1-4; 11 positions agree with TRBD1. After removal of 4 bases from V and 7 bases from J, the junction contained 6 bases not matched to a gene. Germline lookup yields CDR1 SGHRS and CDR2 YFSETQ. This CDR3 is built from 15 residues. CDR3 residues: CASSKGQGEIEKLFF. Written as DNA, the CDR3 is TGCGCCAGCAGCAAGGGACAGGGGGAAATTGAAAAACTGTTTTTT.

This clone has just a few counts. In the same sample, other DNA sequences code for this CDR3. The CDR3 protein is CASSPGTGRNTEAFF. The CDR3, as DNA: TGTGCCAGCTCACCTGGGACAGGTAGGAACACTGAAGCTTTCTTT. The V gene is TRBV18, the J gene TRBJ1-1; 8 bases fit TRBD1. Trimming at V came to 3 bases and at J to 1 base, leaving 4 bases not matched to a gene. The CDR3 has 15 residues. Per germline, CDR1 KGHSH and CDR2 LQKENI.

This chain links TRBV28 with TRBJ2-1, with 11 nucleotides matching TRBD2. Looked up from germline, CDR1 is MDHEN and CDR2 is SYDVKM. The CDR3 loop spans 17 amino acids. Germline trimming cut 2 bases from V and 6 bases from J; bases unmatched to any gene: 9. The CDR3 DNA is TGTGCCAGCAGTTTACCCCGACTAGCGGGAATTTCCAATGAGCAGTTCTTC. Translation gives CASSLPRLAGISNEQFF.

The chain couples TRBV5-8 to TRBJ2-1; 9 positions match TRBD2. Losses at the gene ends were 2 bases for V and 6 bases for J; bases not matched to a gene: 12. The CDR3 extends over 17 amino acids. CDR1 SGHTS and CDR2 YDEGEE come from the germline V gene. Here the CDR3 DNA reads TGTGCCAGCAGCTTTTTTAGCGGGAGTGGTTCAGGCAATGAGCAGTTCTTC. The encoded protein is CASSFFSGSGSGNEQFF.

The gene calls are TRBV30 and TRBJ2-7; possibly TRBD2 for D (6 bases). From germline, CDR1 is GTSNPN and CDR2 SVGIG (reference sequence). This CDR3 has 12 residues. Trimming cost V 3 bases and J 9 bases, with 15 bases left between them. The CDR3 DNA sequence: TGTGCCTGGAGCCTGGGGCGGGACGGGCAGTACTTC. Amino acid sequence: CAWSLGRDGQYF.

The V and J genes are TRBV28 and TRBJ2-7; D is possibly TRBD1 (7 bases). From germline, CDR1 is MDHEN and CDR2 SYDVKM. Trimming removed 7 bases from V and 6 bases from J, with 22 bases in between. This CDR3 is built from 15 residues. The CDR3 nucleotides read TGTGCCAGCAATCTAGGGGGGCAGGGGGGAGGCGAGCAGTACTTC. It specifies CASNLGGQGGGEQYF.

V gene TRBV3-1 (or the pseudogene TRBV3-2) combines with J gene TRBJ2-1; possibly TRBD1 for D (5 bases). V lost 1 base and J 9 bases, leaving 10 bases between the germline ends. CDR1 LGHDT and CDR2 YNNKEL come from the germline V gene (reference sequence). This CDR3 is built from 13 residues. CDR3 loop: CASSQGTLAEQFF. In nucleotides, the CDR3 is TGTGCCAGCAGCCAAGGGACACTCGCTGAGCAGTTCTTC.

The CDR3 sequence: CAWSVAGAYNQPQHF. The CDR3 DNA reads as TGTGCCTGGAGTGTGGCAGGGGCCTACAATCAGCCCCAGCATTTT. This sequence joins TRBV30 and TRBJ1-5; tentatively, D is TRBD1 (6 bases). Trimming took off 0 bases at V and 3 bases at J, with 12 bases between the two ends. Germline-derived CDR1 and CDR2 are GTSNPN and SVGIG (reference sequence). The CDR3 spans 15 residues. The full variable domain, rest sourced from reference TRBV30 and TRBJ1-5, is SQTIHQWPATLVQPVGSPLSLECTVEGTSNPNLYWYRQAAGRGLQLLFYSVGIGQISSEVPQNLSASRPQDRQFILSSKKLLLSDSGFYLCAWSVAGAYNQPQHFGDGTRLSIL.

The chain combines TRBV18 with TRBJ2-6; D is perhaps TRBD1 (6 bases). Per the germline V gene, CDR1 is KGHSH and CDR2 is LQKENI. Trimming shortened V by 3 bases and J by 0 bases, and 9 bases separated the two germline ends. The CDR3 runs to 16 residues. The chain's CDR3 is CASSPDRPSGANVLTF. In nucleotides, the CDR3 is TGTGCCAGCTCACCTGACAGGCCCTCTGGGGCCAACGTCCTGACTTTC.

Here the CDR3 DNA reads TGTGCCAGCAGCTCGGTGACAGGGATGTCTGGAAACACCATATATTTT. As protein: CASSSVTGMSGNTIYF. J is TRBJ1-3 and V is TRBV5-8; 7 bases line up with TRBD1. This CDR3 region has 16 residues. Germline values: CDR1 SGHTS, CDR2 YDEGEE. V lost 3 bases to trimming and J lost 1 base; unmatched junction nucleotides: 7.